This TCR beta chain came from a study of blood T cells in healthy people across ages. The CDR3 is 18 residues long. The V segment lost 4 bases and the J segment 3 bases; nucleotides outside the gene matches: 14. CDR1 is DFQATT and CDR2 is SNEGSKA in the germline V gene (reference sequence). About this clonotype: What it binds is not known.

The study, taken as a whole, reports: Without sorted subsets, naive and antigen-experienced compartments could not be conclusively compared. Per million T cells, TCR beta diversity dropped about linearly as age rose.

A sample-barcoded 5' primer and a J-beta primer mix were used in a second PCR of roughly 6 to 11 cycles. Unique molecular identifiers of 12 random nucleotides labeled each cDNA. The yield of each sample was at least 2.5 million CDR3-containing paired-end reads. Using its own MiXCR run on the 5' RACE reads, TCRdb lists one record per CDR3 protein. This sample has about 380,000 distinct CDR3 sequences, with 50% to 60% found just once. This receptor was taken from a man in his 60s in good health. The gene calls are TRBV20-1 and TRBJ2-1; 11 bases are a match to TRBD2. The sample taken for sequencing was blood. CDR3 bases: TGCAGTGCTACGCCGGGACTAGCGGCGGGGGTAGACTACAATGAGCAGTTCTTC. It yields the protein CSATPGLAAGVDYNEQFF.